The source of this T cell receptor (beta chain) is a study of Ad26.COV2.S vaccination and SARS-CoV-2 variants. The overall study: The donor belonged to the COV1001 Ad26.COV2.S trial arm. General study points: Placebo recipients had lower spike-specific TCR breadth than vaccine recipients. Responses of T cells in total may have been underestimated by the TCR breadth and depth analyses. Whether participants received vaccine or placebo, their non-spike TCR breadth was similar.

Stated treatment: around 19 received Ad26.COV2.S at low or high dose, single or two shots; about 5 received placebo; per-sample allocation not given. The investigators took samples on day 63 after the first vaccine or placebo injection. Measured with immunoSEQ multiplex PCR; TCRdb has only the in-frame clones, and not every one. The data contain hundreds of thousands of clones, about 88% of them singletons. The V end lost 1 base, the J end lost 3 bases, and 13 bases lay between the germline ends. CDR1 and CDR2 from the germline V gene are LGHNA and YNFKEQ. CDR3 length: 15 amino acids. In the case of this clone: The antigen remains undetermined.

The chain combines TRBV4-2 with TRBJ2-7, with D hard to call. Here the sequenced sample was peripheral blood, taken in a trial of Ad26.COV2.S vaccine versus placebo. The TCR was taken from a person aged 18 to 59 who received the Ad26.COV2.S COVID-19 vaccine or a placebo. The CDR3 is CASSQGVWFGYEQYF. CDR3 sequence (DNA): TGTGCCAGCAGCCAAGGTGTGTGGTTTGGCTACGAGCAGTACTTC.